A selection of T cell receptor beta chains follows, all from one sample in a study of blood T cell repertoires in COVID-19. Sequencing used immunoSEQ multiplex PCR; TCRdb keeps in-frame clones, though not all of them. The sample consists of approximately 130,000 clones, roughly four fifths of them appearing once. The specimen sequenced was PBMCs or T cells enriched from blood (not recorded which). These receptors were taken from a young man who had recovered from COVID-19. The CDR3 runs from the conserved cysteine through the conserved F or W. Each record gives: clone size, J gene, D gene, V gene, CDR3 DNA, CDR3 protein. The D gene is left open where the match is weak. Clone size, where shown, is once, few, many, or a class for clones that have expanded.

clone_size: -; j_call: TRBJ2-5; d_call: TRBD1; v_call: TRBV6-1; cdr3_nt: TGTGCCAGCAGTGAAGCAGTTCCGGGGACAGGGTGGGGCAAGACCCAGTACTTC; cdr3_aa: CASSEAVPGTGWGKTQYF
clone_size: -; j_call: TRBJ2-7; d_call: TRBD2; v_call: TRBV4-1; cdr3_nt: TGCGCCAGCAGCCAAGAACTAGCGGGAGCCTACGAGCAGTACTTC; cdr3_aa: CASSQELAGAYEQYF
clone_size: -; j_call: TRBJ1-1; d_call: TRBD1; v_call: TRBV9; cdr3_nt: TGTGCCAGCAGCGTAGGGTCTACAGGGGTCCCTGAAGCTTTCTTT; cdr3_aa: CASSVGSTGVPEAFF
clone_size: -; j_call: TRBJ1-2; d_call: -; v_call: TRBV5-1; cdr3_nt: TGCGCCAGCAGCTTGGAGGAGGGAAGCTATGGCTACACCTTC; cdr3_aa: CASSLEEGSYGYTF
clone_size: -; j_call: TRBJ2-2; d_call: TRBD1; v_call: TRBV27; cdr3_nt: TGTGCCAGTTTGAAATGGAACCCAGGACAGGGGGCGAACACCGGGGAGCTGTTTTTT; cdr3_aa: CASLKWNPGQGANTGELFF
clone_size: -; j_call: TRBJ1-2; d_call: TRBD1; v_call: TRBV7-2; cdr3_nt: TGTGCCAGCAGCTTAGGGGGACAGGGGAGCGACTATGGCTACACCTTC; cdr3_aa: CASSLGGQGSDYGYTF
clone_size: -; j_call: TRBJ1-2; d_call: TRBD1; v_call: TRBV5-4; cdr3_nt: TGTGCCAGCAGCGTAGGACAGGGGGGCTATGGCTACACCTTC; cdr3_aa: CASSVGQGGYGYTF
clone_size: -; j_call: TRBJ2-5; d_call: -; v_call: TRBV7-9; cdr3_nt: TGTGCCAGCAGCTACGTTTTAAGTGGCAGGGAAGAGACCCAGTACTTC; cdr3_aa: CASSYVLSGREETQYF
clone_size: -; j_call: TRBJ2-5; d_call: TRBD2; v_call: TRBV3-1/TRBV3-2; cdr3_nt: TGTGCCAGCAGCCAAGATAAGCGGGGCCTATACCAAGAGACCCAGTACTTC; cdr3_aa: CASSQDKRGLYQETQYF
clone_size: -; j_call: TRBJ2-1; d_call: -; v_call: TRBV24-1; cdr3_nt: TGTGCCACCAGTGATCCACAGGGTCCTGAGCAGTTCTTC; cdr3_aa: CATSDPQGPEQFF
clone_size: -; j_call: TRBJ2-2; d_call: TRBD1; v_call: TRBV27; cdr3_nt: TGTGCCAGCAGTCGAGTCACCGGGACAGGGAACACCGGGGAGCTGTTTTTT; cdr3_aa: CASSRVTGTGNTGELFF
clone_size: -; j_call: TRBJ2-5; d_call: TRBD1; v_call: TRBV5-4; cdr3_nt: TGTGCCAGCAGCATACCGAACGACAGGGGGCGAGAAGAGACCCAGTACTTC; cdr3_aa: CASSIPNDRGREETQYF
clone_size: -; j_call: TRBJ2-7; d_call: TRBD2; v_call: TRBV9; cdr3_nt: TGTGCCAGCAGCGTAGCTCCTAGCGGGAGCTCCTACGAGCAGTACTTC; cdr3_aa: CASSVAPSGSSYEQYF
clone_size: -; j_call: TRBJ2-1; d_call: TRBD1; v_call: TRBV7-2; cdr3_nt: TGTGCCAGCAGCTTAGCGGGACAGGTTTACAATGAGCAGTTCTTC; cdr3_aa: CASSLAGQVYNEQFF
clone_size: -; j_call: TRBJ1-1; d_call: -; v_call: TRBV7-2; cdr3_nt: TGTGCCAGCAGCAGCCACCTCCTCACCGGGACACTGAACACTGAAGCTTTCTTT; cdr3_aa: CASSSHLLTGTLNTEAFF
clone_size: -; j_call: TRBJ2-5; d_call: -; v_call: TRBV12-3/TRBV12-4; cdr3_nt: TGTGCCAGCCGATTAGGCGGGGCCCAGTACTTC; cdr3_aa: CASRLGGAQYF
clone_size: -; j_call: TRBJ2-5; d_call: TRBD2; v_call: TRBV2; cdr3_nt: TGTGCCAGCAGGGTACAGGGCGGGGGGGAGACCCAGTACTTC; cdr3_aa: CASRVQGGGETQYF
clone_size: -; j_call: TRBJ2-1; d_call: TRBD2; v_call: TRBV11-1; cdr3_nt: TGTGCCAGCAGCTTAATATCTAGCGGGGGGCAGGGGGAGCAGTTCTTC; cdr3_aa: CASSLISSGGQGEQFF
clone_size: -; j_call: TRBJ2-1; d_call: TRBD1; v_call: TRBV29-1; cdr3_nt: TGCAGCGTTTCTACCGACAGGGGAGTTCTCGATGAGCAGTTCTTC; cdr3_aa: CSVSTDRGVLDEQFF
clone_size: few; j_call: TRBJ2-5; d_call: TRBD2; v_call: TRBV6-5; cdr3_nt: TGTGCCAGCAGTTACTATAGCGGGGGGCAAGAGACCCAGTACTTC; cdr3_aa: CASSYYSGGQETQYF
clone_size: -; j_call: TRBJ2-7; d_call: -; v_call: TRBV3-1/TRBV3-2; cdr3_nt: TGTGCCAGCAGCCAAACTAGCGAGCAGTACTTC; cdr3_aa: CASSQTSEQYF
clone_size: -; j_call: TRBJ2-3; d_call: TRBD1; v_call: TRBV6-1; cdr3_nt: TGTGCCAGCAGTGAATGGACAGGGGGTGTTGATACGCAGTATTTT; cdr3_aa: CASSEWTGGVDTQYF
clone_size: -; j_call: TRBJ1-5; d_call: TRBD1; v_call: TRBV27; cdr3_nt: TGTGCCAGCAGTCCCACAGGGGGCTATCAGCCCCAGCATTTT; cdr3_aa: CASSPTGGYQPQHF
clone_size: -; j_call: TRBJ1-1; d_call: -; v_call: TRBV6-5; cdr3_nt: TGTGCCAGCCAAACAGTATTGAACACTGAAGCTTTCTTT; cdr3_aa: CASQTVLNTEAFF
clone_size: few; j_call: TRBJ1-2; d_call: TRBD1; v_call: TRBV27; cdr3_nt: TGTGCCAGCAGTTGGTCAGGGGGCGGGGGCTACACCTTC; cdr3_aa: CASSWSGGGGYTF
clone_size: few; j_call: TRBJ1-1; d_call: TRBD1; v_call: TRBV9; cdr3_nt: TGTGCCAGCAGCCCACCGACAGGGTACACTGAAGCTTTCTTT; cdr3_aa: CASSPPTGYTEAFF
clone_size: -; j_call: TRBJ1-1; d_call: -; v_call: TRBV9; cdr3_nt: TGTGCCAGCAGCGTAGCTACGGGGGTGAACACTGAAGCTTTCTTT; cdr3_aa: CASSVATGVNTEAFF
clone_size: -; j_call: TRBJ1-1; d_call: TRBD1; v_call: TRBV30; cdr3_nt: TGTGCCTGGAGTGTAGAGACAGGGGGAACTGAAGCTTTCTTT; cdr3_aa: CAWSVETGGTEAFF
clone_size: -; j_call: TRBJ1-3; d_call: -; v_call: TRBV6-5; cdr3_nt: TGTGCCAGCAGTTACTCCCGAGACATCTCTGGAAACACCATATATTTT; cdr3_aa: CASSYSRDISGNTIYF
clone_size: few; j_call: TRBJ1-3; d_call: TRBD1; v_call: TRBV18; cdr3_nt: TGTGCCAGCTCAACCGGGACAGGGATATCTGGAAACACCATATATTTT; cdr3_aa: CASSTGTGISGNTIYF
clone_size: -; j_call: TRBJ1-5; d_call: TRBD1; v_call: TRBV6-5; cdr3_nt: TGTGCCAGCAGTTACATACAGGGGCAGCCCCAGCATTTT; cdr3_aa: CASSYIQGQPQHF
clone_size: -; j_call: TRBJ1-6; d_call: TRBD1; v_call: TRBV27; cdr3_nt: TGTGCCAGCAGGGGTGTTGGACAGGGCATCTATAATTCACCCCTCCACTTT; cdr3_aa: CASRGVGQGIYNSPLHF
clone_size: -; j_call: TRBJ1-4; d_call: TRBD1; v_call: TRBV5-1; cdr3_nt: TGCGCCAGCAGCTTGGACAGGGGAGATAATGAAAAACTGTTTTTT; cdr3_aa: CASSLDRGDNEKLFF
clone_size: -; j_call: TRBJ2-1; d_call: TRBD2; v_call: TRBV2; cdr3_nt: TGTGCCAGCAGACTAGCGGGAGCGGCGGCCTACAATGAGCAGTTCTTC; cdr3_aa: CASRLAGAAAYNEQFF
clone_size: -; j_call: TRBJ1-4; d_call: -; v_call: TRBV10-2; cdr3_nt: TGCGCCAGCAGGACAGGAGCCGAGCGGGAAAAACTGTTTTTT; cdr3_aa: CASRTGAEREKLFF
clone_size: -; j_call: TRBJ1-1; d_call: -; v_call: TRBV25-1; cdr3_nt: TGTGCCAGCAGTGAAGTCTGGGGGCAGAACACTGAAGCTTTCTTT; cdr3_aa: CASSEVWGQNTEAFF
clone_size: -; j_call: TRBJ2-7; d_call: TRBD1; v_call: TRBV7-3; cdr3_nt: TGTGCCAGCAGCCAGGGACAGGGGTCCTACGAGCAGTACTTC; cdr3_aa: CASSQGQGSYEQYF
clone_size: -; j_call: TRBJ1-2; d_call: -; v_call: TRBV9; cdr3_nt: TGTGCCAGCAGCGCGGGTGAGAACTATGGCTACACCTTC; cdr3_aa: CASSAGENYGYTF
clone_size: -; j_call: TRBJ2-3; d_call: TRBD2; v_call: TRBV2; cdr3_nt: TGTGCCAGCCCCGGGACTAGCATCAGGACAGATACGCAGTATTTT; cdr3_aa: CASPGTSIRTDTQYF
clone_size: -; j_call: TRBJ2-7; d_call: -; v_call: TRBV4-1; cdr3_nt: TGCGCCAGCAGCCAAGGATCTGCAGGTACCCGAGAGCAGTACTTC; cdr3_aa: CASSQGSAGTREQYF
clone_size: few; j_call: TRBJ1-6; d_call: TRBD1; v_call: TRBV2; cdr3_nt: TGTGCCAGCAGTTTGACAGGGGCTAGGAATTCACCCCTCCACTTT; cdr3_aa: CASSLTGARNSPLHF
clone_size: -; j_call: TRBJ2-3; d_call: TRBD1; v_call: TRBV3-1/TRBV3-2; cdr3_nt: TGTGCCAGCAGCCAAGCTTGGACAGGGGGAACAGATACGCAGTATTTT; cdr3_aa: CASSQAWTGGTDTQYF
clone_size: -; j_call: TRBJ2-5; d_call: -; v_call: TRBV5-4; cdr3_nt: TGTGCCAGCAGCCCGACTTGGGGGCGACAAGAGACCCAGTACTTC; cdr3_aa: CASSPTWGRQETQYF
clone_size: -; j_call: TRBJ2-3; d_call: TRBD2; v_call: TRBV2; cdr3_nt: TGTGCCAGCCTAAGCGGGGGCACAGATACGCAGTATTTT; cdr3_aa: CASLSGGTDTQYF
clone_size: -; j_call: TRBJ2-7; d_call: -; v_call: TRBV29-1; cdr3_nt: TGCAGCGTCATCGGGCCCGGGGGAAATCACGAGCAGTACTTC; cdr3_aa: CSVIGPGGNHEQYF
clone_size: -; j_call: TRBJ1-4; d_call: TRBD1; v_call: TRBV30; cdr3_nt: TGTGCCTGGACCCAGACAGGGGAGGAAAAACTGTTTTTT; cdr3_aa: CAWTQTGEEKLFF
clone_size: -; j_call: TRBJ1-1; d_call: -; v_call: TRBV5-4; cdr3_nt: TGTGCCAGCAGCTCAGCAGGGGAGAACACTGAAGCTTTCTTT; cdr3_aa: CASSSAGENTEAFF
clone_size: -; j_call: TRBJ1-2; d_call: -; v_call: TRBV2; cdr3_nt: TGTGCCAGCAGGACCTGGAGTCCTAACTATGGCTACACCTTC; cdr3_aa: CASRTWSPNYGYTF
clone_size: -; j_call: TRBJ1-1; d_call: -; v_call: TRBV29-1; cdr3_nt: TGCAGCGTTGAAGGCAGCACTGAAGCTTTCTTT; cdr3_aa: CSVEGSTEAFF
clone_size: -; j_call: TRBJ1-3; d_call: -; v_call: TRBV12-3/TRBV12-4; cdr3_nt: TGTGTGCCAGGAAGCCAAGCTGGAAACACCATATATTTT; cdr3_aa: CVPGSQAGNTIYF
clone_size: -; j_call: TRBJ1-3; d_call: -; v_call: TRBV28; cdr3_nt: TGTGCCACCTTCATGGGCAGCAACTCTGGAAACACCATATATTTT; cdr3_aa: CATFMGSNSGNTIYF
clone_size: -; j_call: TRBJ1-1; d_call: -; v_call: TRBV7-9; cdr3_nt: TGTGCCAGCAGCTCCTCCGCGGGGAACACTGAAGCTTTCTTT; cdr3_aa: CASSSSAGNTEAFF
clone_size: -; j_call: TRBJ1-2; d_call: -; v_call: TRBV30; cdr3_nt: TGTGCCTGGAGTACAGGGACGGGGGGCTACACCTTC; cdr3_aa: CAWSTGTGGYTF
clone_size: few; j_call: TRBJ1-1; d_call: -; v_call: TRBV11-1; cdr3_nt: TGTGCCAGCAGCTCAAGCGGGAGGGGAGAAGCTTTCTTT; cdr3_aa: CASSSSGRGEAFF
clone_size: -; j_call: TRBJ1-2; d_call: -; v_call: TRBV19; cdr3_nt: TGTGCCAGTAGTATGCAACAGGGCTATGGCTACACCTTC; cdr3_aa: CASSMQQGYGYTF
clone_size: -; j_call: TRBJ2-2; d_call: -; v_call: TRBV9; cdr3_nt: TGTGCCAGCAGCCCCCGGTCGGGCGGGGAGCTGTTTTTT; cdr3_aa: CASSPRSGGELFF